What follows are 26 T cell receptor beta chains derived from one specimen sequenced in a study of T cells after yellow fever vaccination. Using its own MiXCR run on the 5' RACE reads, TCRdb lists one record per CDR3 protein. The data show 350,000 to 550,000 distinct CDR3 sequences, around 20% seen once. The sequencing here drew on PBMCs, taken before the yellow fever booster vaccination. The receptors originated from a young man who received the YFV17D yellow fever vaccine.

A few counts support this clonotype. V and J are TRBV9 and TRBJ2-2, with D possibly matching TRBD2 (6 bases). The CDR3 consists of 12 residues. Germline CDR1 reads SGDLS; CDR2 reads YYNGEE. The V end was cut by 3 bases, the J end by 6 bases, with 6 bases between. The CDR3 is CASSASAGELFF. The CDR3, as DNA: TGTGCCAGCAGCGCTAGCGCCGGGGAGCTGTTTTTT. Drawing the rest from reference TRBV9 and TRBJ2-2, the complete variable domain is DSGVTQTPKHLITATGQRVTLRCSPRSGDLSVYWYQQSLDQGLQFLIQYYNGEERAKGNILERFSAQQFPDLHSELNLSSLELGDSALYFCASSASAGELFFGEGSRLTVL.

This clonotype was picked up many times. The chain links TRBV7-6 to TRBJ2-1, with TRBD1 as a possible D gene (6 bases). The CDR3 covers 14 residues. Germline V CDR1 and CDR2: SGHVS, FNYEAQ. V lost 5 bases, J lost 6 bases, and 14 bases lay in between. The CDR3 sequence is CASSVSTGRNEQFF. The CDR3 DNA sequence: TGTGCCAGCAGCGTAAGCACAGGGCGCAATGAGCAGTTCTTC.

The V call is TRBV24-1, the J call TRBJ2-1; TRBD2 is a possible D gene (5 bases). V was shortened by 3 bases and J by 3 bases, with 11 bases between the two germline ends. The CDR3 runs 15 residues. Looked up from germline, CDR1 is KGHDR and CDR2 is SFDVKD. CDR3 sequence reads: CATSDETGNYNEQFF. The CDR3, as DNA: TGTGCCACCAGTGATGAAACCGGGAACTACAATGAGCAGTTCTTC.

The gene calls are TRBV6-2 or TRBV6-3 and TRBJ2-7, with D perhaps matching TRBD1 (6 bases). The germline CDR1 and CDR2 sequences are MNHEY and SVGEGT. CDR3 length: 12 amino acids. Trimming left V 8 bases short and J 7 bases short, with 15 bases between. CDR3 loop: CASSNRVEEQYV. The DNA for the CDR3 is TGTGCCAGCTCCAACAGGGTGGAGGAGCAGTACGTC.

V and J are TRBV20-1 and TRBJ2-5; 7 nucleotides agree with TRBD1. J was trimmed by 4 bases and V by 4 bases; bases with no gene match: 9. The CDR3 is made up of 14 amino acids. CDR1 is DFQATT and CDR2 is SNEGSKA in the germline V gene (reference sequence). This chain's CDR3 is CSATRPTGIETQYF. The CDR3 DNA reads TGCAGTGCTACCAGGCCGACAGGGATAGAGACCCAGTACTTC.

This clonotype was counted between two and nine times. V usage is TRBV3-1 and J usage is TRBJ1-3; 7 positions match TRBD1. The length of the CDR3 is 15 residues. Losses at the gene ends were 7 bases for V and 0 bases for J; bases not matched to a gene: 6. CDR1 and CDR2 (germline): LGHDT, YNNKEL (reference sequence). The CDR3 is CASTPDRFSGNTIYF. CDR3 DNA sequence: TGTGCCAGCACTCCGGACAGGTTCTCTGGAAACACCATATATTTT.

This clonotype was detected many times. The rearrangement uses TRBV7-2 and TRBJ1-5; no definite D call. Germline assignment: CDR1 SGHTA and CDR2 FQGNSA. The CDR3 sequence is 13 residues long. V was pared by 1 base and J by 6 bases, with 7 bases between. CDR3 DNA: TGTGCCAGCAGCTTAGACTCAGGTCAGCCCCAGCATTTT. This translates into CASSLDSGQPQHF.

This clonotype was found a few times. The chain links TRBV29-1 to TRBJ1-1, with D perhaps TRBD1 (5 bases). In germline, CDR1 is SQVTM, CDR2 ANQGSEA. The CDR3 length is 11 residues. The germline V and J ends were trimmed by 6 bases and 6 bases, with 11 bases remaining between them. The CDR3 is CSVAPGAEAFF. CDR3 DNA: TGCAGCGTCGCTCCGGGGGCTGAAGCTTTCTTT.

J is TRBJ2-7 and V is TRBV10-3, with D perhaps assigned TRBD1 or TRBD2 (5 bases each). Trimming stripped 4 bases from V and 3 bases from J, with 10 bases between. The CDR3 is made up of 13 amino acids. CDR1 ENHRY and CDR2 SYGVKD come from the germline V gene. CDR3 amino acids: CAISVGVDYEQYV. The DNA of the CDR3 is TGTGCCATCAGTGTGGGGGTCGACTACGAGCAGTACGTC.

The rearrangement uses TRBV7-3 and TRBJ2-1, with 10 bases matching TRBD2. The CDR3 length is 14 residues. Unmatched junction bases numbered 3, after V lost 5 bases and J lost 5 bases. In germline, CDR1 is SGHTA, CDR2 FQGTGA. CDR3 DNA: TGTGCCAGCAGCCTACTAGCGGGGCACAATGAGCAGTTCTTC. Protein sequence: CASSLLAGHNEQFF.

Many counts were recorded for this clonotype. V is TRBV29-1 and J is TRBJ1-1, with D possibly being TRBD1 (5 bases). The CDR3 runs 13 residues. CDR1 is SQVTM and CDR2 is ANQGSEA in the germline V gene. Between the trimmed V and J ends, which lost 8 bases and 4 bases, there was a span of 17 bases. The chain's CDR3 is CSSPGGAGTEAFF. The DNA for the CDR3 is TGCAGCTCCCCGGGTGGGGCGGGCACTGAAGCTTTCTTT.

This clonotype appeared a few times. This chain joins TRBV2 and TRBJ2-1, with 9 bases aligning to TRBD1. Germline values: CDR1 SNHLY, CDR2 FYNNEI. V was clipped by 6 bases and J by 7 bases; unmatched bases: 1. The CDR3 contains 12 residues. This chain's CDR3 is CASSGTGNEQFF. In DNA form, the CDR3 reads TGTGCCAGCAGCGGGACAGGGAATGAGCAGTTCTTC.

The table lists this clonotype with a few counts. V usage is TRBV7-9 and J usage is TRBJ2-5; tentatively, D is TRBD2 (7 bases). Germline V CDR1 and CDR2: SEHNR, FQNEAQ (reference sequence). The CDR3 totals 15 residues. Trimming removed 5 bases from V and 1 base from J, with 14 bases in between. DNA of the CDR3: TGTGCCAGCAGCAGGCGGGGGCCCTCCCAAGAGACCCAGTACTTC. This gives the protein CASSRRGPSQETQYF.

The chain combines TRBV6-2 or TRBV6-3 with TRBJ2-5, with D tentatively TRBD2 (6 bases). V gave up 4 bases and J gave up 4 bases, with 16 bases separating them. Germline CDR1 and CDR2: MNHEY and SVGEGT. This CDR3 spans 15 amino acids. The CDR3 DNA sequence: TGTGCCAGCAGTTGGCGGGGCTCAAGGGGAGAGACCCAGTACTTC. Protein sequence: CASSWRGSRGETQYF.

This clonotype was seen ten or more times. The V gene is TRBV4-1, the J gene TRBJ2-2; the D call may be TRBD1 or TRBD2 (6 bases each). CDR3 length equals 15 residues. V was trimmed by 4 bases and J by 2 bases, leaving 11 bases between them. Germline CDR1 reads MGHRA; CDR2 reads YSYEKL. The CDR3 region is CASSLLGGNTGELFF. The CDR3 DNA reads as TGCGCCAGCAGCCTCTTGGGGGGCAACACCGGGGAGCTGTTTTTT.

The J gene is TRBJ1-5, the V gene TRBV11-2; D is unresolved. Trimming shortened V by 6 bases and J by 9 bases, and 12 bases separated the two germline ends. Germline assignment: CDR1 SGHAT and CDR2 FQNNGV. The CDR3 spans 12 residues. The CDR3 DNA sequence: TGTGCCAGCAGGAAAGGCTCGGGGCCCCAGCATTTT. Its translation: CASRKGSGPQHF.

This clonotype has just a few counts. The rearrangement joins TRBV10-2 to TRBJ2-5, with D perhaps TRBD1 or TRBD2 (6 bases each). V lost 7 bases to trimming and J lost 5 bases, with 11 bases between them. The CDR3 sequence is 12 residues long. Germline CDR1 and CDR2: WSHSY and SAAADI. CDR3 amino acids: CASTAGHETQYF. CDR3 DNA: TGCGCCAGCACGGCGGGACACGAGACCCAGTACTTC.

This chain joins TRBV4-3 and TRBJ2-3; 8 bases match TRBD1. The germline V gene has CDR1 LGHNA and CDR2 YSLEER. Unmatched junction bases numbered 3, after V lost 2 bases and J lost 5 bases. This CDR3 has 14 amino acids. The CDR3 nucleotides read TGCGCCAGCAGCCAACAGGGGGCAGTAGATACGCAGTATTTT. As protein: CASSQQGAVDTQYF.

A few counts support this clonotype. The CDR3 DNA reads TGCGCCAGCAGCTTGGCCGCGGGACATGGAAACACCATATATTTT. Protein product: CASSLAAGHGNTIYF. The J gene is TRBJ1-3, the V gene TRBV5-1; D might be TRBD1 (6 bases). The CDR3 runs 15 residues. V gave up 0 bases and J gave up 3 bases, with 10 bases separating them. The germline V gene has CDR1 SGHRS and CDR2 YFSETQ.

This clonotype has a single count. This chain uses TRBV7-2 with TRBJ2-4; 9 bases align to TRBD1. The germline V gene encodes CDR1 SGHTA and CDR2 FQGNSA. The CDR3 sequence is 14 residues long. Germline trimming cut 5 bases from V and 8 bases from J; bases unmatched to any gene: 7. CDR3 nucleotides: TGTGCCAGCAGCGAAGGGACAGGGTTATACATTCAGTACTTC. It codes for CASSEGTGLYIQYF.

The chain combines TRBV9 with TRBJ1-2, with D unresolved. The CDR3 is 17 residues long. Per the germline V gene, CDR1 is SGDLS and CDR2 is YYNGEE. V lost 2 bases, J lost 8 bases, and 25 bases lay in between. CDR3 DNA sequence: TGTGCCAGCAGCGTTGGAGTAGGCGGGGAGAGGTCGGGAGGCTACACCTTC. Protein: CASSVGVGGERSGGYTF. Together with reference TRBV9 and TRBJ1-2, the CDR3 gives the full variable domain: DSGVTQTPKHLITATGQRVTLRCSPRSGDLSVYWYQQSLDQGLQFLIQYYNGEERAKGNILERFSAQQFPDLHSELNLSSLELGDSALYFCASSVGVGGERSGGYTFGSGTRLTVV.

This clonotype was detected only a few times. This chain's CDR3 is CASSQAGRGLRGELFF. The CDR3 DNA follows: TGTGCCAGCAGCCAAGCCGGACGGGGGCTTCGCGGGGAGCTGTTTTTT. The rearrangement joins TRBV3-1 to TRBJ2-2, with D perhaps given as TRBD1 or TRBD2 (6 bases each). This CDR3 region has 16 residues. Between the trimmed V and J ends, which lost 1 base and 7 bases, there was a span of 16 bases. Per germline, CDR1 LGHDT and CDR2 YNNKEL (reference sequence). The entire variable domain, with the rest obtained from reference TRBV3-1 and TRBJ2-2, is as follows: DTAVSQTPKYLVTQMGNDKSIKCEQNLGHDTMYWYKQDSKKFLKIMFSYNNKELIINETVPNRFSPKSPDKAHLNLHINSLELGDSAVYFCASSQAGRGLRGELFFGEGSRLTVL.

The chain joins TRBV7-9 to TRBJ2-4; 10 bases align to TRBD1. J gave up 9 bases and V 4 bases, and 9 bases lay outside the gene matches. CDR1 is SEHNR, CDR2 FQNEAQ, per germline (reference sequence). This CDR3 has 15 amino acids. CDR3 in DNA: TGTGCCAGCAGCTCCGGGACAGGGGAAAAGGTCATTCAGTACTTC. This sequence encodes CASSSGTGEKVIQYF.

The table lists this clonotype with many counts. The chain carries TRBV5-6 and TRBJ2-7; no definite D call. Trimming took off 0 bases at V and 2 bases at J, with 9 bases between the two ends. Germline V gene sequence: CDR1 SGHDT, CDR2 YYEEEE. The CDR3 runs 14 residues. The CDR3 nucleotides read TGTGCCAGCAGCTTGGGAGGATTAGCCTACGAGCAGTACGTC. It translates to CASSLGGLAYEQYV.

This clonotype was found a few times. The chain has TRBV4-1 and TRBJ2-3; 8 positions match TRBD2. The CDR3 sequence is 16 residues long. Germline-derived CDR1 and CDR2 are MGHRA and YSYEKL. Losses at the gene ends were 7 bases for V and 0 bases for J; bases not matched to a gene: 9. The DNA of the CDR3 is TGCGCCAGCAAACCTACGGGAGGGCTGAGCACAGATACGCAGTATTTT. Translating gives CASKPTGGLSTDTQYF.

The chain uses TRBV7-2 and TRBJ1-6; D may be TRBD1 (5 bases). The CDR3 runs to 14 residues. V lost 7 bases to trimming and J lost 9 bases, with 16 bases between them. From germline, CDR1 is SGHTA and CDR2 FQGNSA. CDR3 sequence: CASTSRGMVSPLHF. CDR3 sequence (DNA): TGTGCCAGCACATCGCGGGGGATGGTTTCACCCCTCCACTTT.